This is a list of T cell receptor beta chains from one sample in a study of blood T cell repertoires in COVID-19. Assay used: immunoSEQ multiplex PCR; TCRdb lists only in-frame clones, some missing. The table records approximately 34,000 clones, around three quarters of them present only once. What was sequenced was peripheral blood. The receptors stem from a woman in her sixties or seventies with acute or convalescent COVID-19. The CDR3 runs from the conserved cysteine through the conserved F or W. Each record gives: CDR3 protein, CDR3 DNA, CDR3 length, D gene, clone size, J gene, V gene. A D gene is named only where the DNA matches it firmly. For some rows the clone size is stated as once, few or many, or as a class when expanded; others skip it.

CASSPTSGGPLVQFF,TGTGCCAGCAGTCCTACTAGCGGGGGCCCCCTCGTGCAGTTCTTC,15,TRBD2,-,TRBJ2-1,TRBV6-5
CASSPQGFGELFF,TGTGCCAGCTCACCGCAGGGTTTCGGGGAGCTGTTTTTT,13,-,once,TRBJ2-2,TRBV18
CASSLFSGRQNTGELFF,TGTGCCAGCAGCTTGTTCAGCGGGAGGCAGAACACCGGGGAGCTGTTTTTT,17,TRBD2,-,TRBJ2-2,TRBV5-5
CASSWGLLGELFF,TGTGCCAGCAGCTGGGGCCTTCTCGGGGAGCTGTTTTTT,13,-,few,TRBJ2-2,TRBV14
CASSSAGGITDTQYF,TGTGCCAGCAGCTCCGCCGGGGGGATCACAGATACGCAGTATTTT,15,TRBD2,few,TRBJ2-3,TRBV7-9
CASSLTSGSSGELFF,TGTGCCAGCAGCTTAACTAGCGGGAGCTCCGGGGAGCTGTTTTTT,15,TRBD2,-,TRBJ2-2,TRBV11-3
CASRPGLAGGELFF,TGTGCCAGCAGGCCAGGACTAGCGGGCGGGGAGCTGTTTTTT,14,TRBD2,-,TRBJ2-2,TRBV2
CASSLGNQRGWETQYF,TGTGCCAGCAGCCTAGGGAATCAGCGGGGGTGGGAGACCCAGTACTTC,16,TRBD2,-,TRBJ2-5,TRBV7-2
CASSLAQGRGETQYF,TGTGCCAGCAGCTTGGCTCAGGGAAGGGGGGAGACCCAGTACTTC,15,-,-,TRBJ2-5,TRBV5-4
CASSSDSYGYTF,TGCGCCAGCAGCTCTGACAGCTATGGCTACACCTTC,12,-,-,TRBJ1-2,TRBV5-1
CASSQLDSSTDTQYF,TGTGCCAGCAGCCAATTGGACAGTAGCACAGATACGCAGTATTTT,15,-,-,TRBJ2-3,TRBV16
CSADIGDGYTF,TGCAGCGCAGACATAGGCGATGGCTACACCTTC,11,-,-,TRBJ1-2,TRBV29-1
CSASRTAGTDTQYF,TGCAGTGCTAGTCGGACAGCTGGAACAGATACGCAGTATTTT,14,-,-,TRBJ2-3,TRBV20-1
CASSLVRSSYNEQFF,TGTGCCAGCAGCTTGGTACGGAGCTCCTACAATGAGCAGTTCTTC,15,-,once,TRBJ2-1,TRBV7-2
CASSRTGVKNTEAFF,TGTGCCAGCAGCCGAACAGGGGTGAAGAACACTGAAGCTTTCTTT,15,TRBD1,-,TRBJ1-1,TRBV5-4
CAISAGPETYNEQFF,TGTGCCATCAGTGCAGGGCCGGAGACTTACAATGAGCAGTTCTTC,15,-,-,TRBJ2-1,TRBV10-3
CASSFTFGGQETQYF,TGTGCCAGCAGTTTTACTTTTGGAGGTCAAGAGACCCAGTACTTC,15,-,-,TRBJ2-5,TRBV27
CASSRFRGLNYGYTF,TGTGCCAGCAGCCGATTTAGAGGCCTTAACTATGGCTACACCTTC,15,-,-,TRBJ1-2,TRBV6-4
CASSRLAGGQNEQFF,TGCGCCAGCAGCAGACTAGCGGGAGGGCAGAATGAGCAGTTCTTC,15,TRBD2,-,TRBJ2-1,TRBV5-1